The clone carrying this T cell receptor (beta chain) was counted a few times. The sample is drawn from a study of identical twins. Between the trimmed V and J ends, which lost 6 bases and 8 bases, there was a span of 19 bases. The germline gives CDR1 DFQATT, CDR2 SNEGSKA (reference sequence). The CDR3 length is 13 residues. Each CDR3 protein is one row after TCRdb ran MiXCR on the 5' RACE reads. The repertoire includes hundreds of thousands of distinct CDR3 sequences, approximately 24% of them detected once, and just under 3% sits in the top ten. This same sample was also part of a study on T cells expressing NK-cell markers.

Sequencing was done on a sample of CD4+ T cells sorted from blood. This receptor was obtained from a woman in her late teens or twenties in good health. The chain combines TRBV20-1 with TRBJ1-1; D is possibly TRBD1 (6 bases). This CDR3 reads CSAGHRVHLEAFF. The CDR3 bases are TGCAGTGCGGGGCACAGGGTACACTTAGAAGCTTTCTTT.